What follows are 20 T cell receptor beta chains derived from one specimen sequenced in a study of vaccination and CD4 T cells after COVID-19. Time point described: late sampling 161 to 241 days after vaccination in a few convalescent patients. Documented treatment: approximately nine-day PBMC culture with coronavirus spike peptide pools or control peptides (ViraFEST assay). Which antigens these TCRs recognize remains unknown. An Oncomine TCR Beta short-read assay was used to sequence the DNA from cultured CD4+ T cells. TCRdb analysed the PCR reads with MiXCR anew, one entry per CDR3 protein. Counted here are 15,000 to 20,000 distinct CDR3 sequences, approximately 54% occurring once; the ten biggest clones make up roughly a sixth. Source: CD4+ T cells from blood, cultured in vitro, taken about 7 months after SARS-CoV-2 vaccination. Every receptor here comes from a human donor who had recovered from COVID-19.

The J gene is TRBJ1-2, the V gene TRBV20-1; 9 bases fit TRBD1. The V gene's germline CDR1 is DFQATT and CDR2 SNEGSKA (reference sequence). This CDR3 comprises 16 residues. V lost 2 bases, J lost 3 bases, and 10 bases stayed unmatched. The CDR3 sequence: CSARLRDRAIDYGYTF. CDR3 nucleotide sequence: TGCAGTGCTAGACTCCGGGACAGGGCTATAGACTATGGCTACACCTTC.

By proportion, this clonotype is large. The chain combines TRBV10-3 with TRBJ1-5, with D possibly being TRBD1 (6 bases). Trimming took off 5 bases at V and 5 bases at J, with 13 bases between the two ends. The CDR3 extends over 14 amino acids. CDR1 and CDR2 (germline): ENHRY, SYGVKD. The CDR3 region is CAISRDGGDQPQHF. The DNA of the CDR3 is TGTGCCATCAGTAGGGATGGGGGCGATCAGCCCCAGCATTTT.

The rearrangement uses TRBV5-4 and TRBJ2-5; TRBD2 is a possible D gene (6 bases). The CDR3 totals 14 residues. The germline V gene has CDR1 SGHNT and CDR2 YYREEE (reference sequence). Trimming removed 0 bases from V and 4 bases from J, with 10 bases in between. The CDR3 is CASSLEKGGETQYF. In nucleotides, the CDR3 is TGTGCCAGCAGCTTGGAAAAGGGAGGAGAGACCCAGTACTTC.

In this sample, this clonotype turned up a few times. The chain couples TRBV7-2 to TRBJ2-3; 8 bases map to TRBD2. The trim removed 3 bases at V and 4 bases at J, leaving 6 bases unmatched. The germline V gene encodes CDR1 SGHTA and CDR2 FQGNSA. This CDR3 comprises 15 residues. CDR3 amino acids: CASSFTGTRADTQYF. CDR3 nucleotides: TGTGCCAGCAGCTTCACCGGGACTAGAGCAGATACGCAGTATTTT.

The chain employs TRBV18 and TRBJ1-2; D is unresolved. The CDR3 spans 15 residues. Germline lookup yields CDR1 KGHSH and CDR2 LQKENI. Trimming left V 3 bases short and J 2 bases short, with 13 bases between. CDR3 residues: CASSPRLDGNYGYTF. The CDR3 DNA reads TGTGCCAGCTCACCTAGGCTTGACGGGAACTATGGCTACACCTTC.

The J gene is TRBJ1-6, the V gene TRBV20-1, with 10 bases matching TRBD1. The V gene's germline CDR1 is DFQATT and CDR2 SNEGSKA (reference sequence). CDR3 size: 13 residues. The V and J ends lost 6 bases and 13 bases, in that order; junction bases with no gene match: 9. CDR3 in amino acids: CSALGQGSFPLHF. In nucleotides, the CDR3 is TGCAGTGCCTTGGGACAGGGGTCCTTCCCCCTCCACTTT.

Only a few counts were recorded for this clonotype. V and J are TRBV6-1 and TRBJ1-6, with D possibly matching TRBD1 (6 bases). Trimming left V 3 bases short and J 11 bases short, with 14 bases between. This CDR3 region has 14 residues. CDR1 is MNHNS and CDR2 is SASEGT in the germline V gene. The CDR3 sequence is CASSEGRGGAPLHF. In DNA, the CDR3 is TGTGCCAGCAGTGAGGGCAGGGGTGGTGCACCCCTCCACTTT.

The chain employs TRBV4-3 and TRBJ2-3; D ambiguous. Germline CDR1 reads LGHNA; CDR2 reads YSLEER. The V gene lost 0 bases and the J gene lost 6 bases, with 10 bases spanning the gap. The length of the CDR3 is 14 residues. The CDR3 coding sequence is TGCGCCAGCAGCCAAGATCGTAGCCGGGATACGCAGTATTTT. Translating it yields CASSQDRSRDTQYF.

This clonotype appeared a few times. The J gene is TRBJ2-1, the V gene TRBV20-1; D unresolved. The CDR3 contains 15 residues. Looked up from germline, CDR1 is DFQATT and CDR2 is SNEGSKA (reference sequence). Trimming cost V 0 bases and J 6 bases, with 15 bases left between them. The CDR3 sequence: CSARETRSSINEQFF. DNA of the CDR3: TGCAGTGCTAGAGAAACCCGTTCCTCGATCAATGAGCAGTTCTTC.

The genes are TRBV7-9 and TRBJ2-3; 9 bases align to TRBD2. The CDR3 has 15 residues. Trimming removed 5 bases from V and 5 bases from J; junction bases left unmatched: 8. CDR1 is SEHNR, CDR2 FQNEAQ, per germline (reference sequence). CDR3 nucleotide sequence: TGTGCCAGCAGCCCCAGGACTAGCGATGGAGATACGCAGTATTTT. Amino acids: CASSPRTSDGDTQYF.

This clonotype has only a few counts. An end of the junction does not agree with germline; a read error may underlie this. V usage is TRBV7-2 and J usage is TRBJ2-3; possibly TRBD1 for D (6 bases). This CDR3 region has 18 residues. Germline-derived CDR1 and CDR2 are SGHTA and FQGNSA. CDR3 sequence reads: CATSRDQYTGRSTDTQYF. DNA for the CDR3: TGTGCCACCAGCAGAGATCAATATACAGGGAGAAGCACAGATACGCAGTATTTT.

This sequence joins TRBV24-1 and TRBJ2-3; D is unresolved. Germline CDR1 is KGHDR and CDR2 is SFDVKD. V was cut by 5 bases and J by 2 bases, with 4 bases left in between. The CDR3 runs to 12 residues. The CDR3 bases are TGTGCCACCAGTGGGGACACAGATACGCAGTATTTT. Amino acid sequence: CATSGDTDTQYF.

CDR3 nucleotides: TGTGCGGCTGCAGGGTCCCCTAACAATGAGCAGTTCTTC. Its translation: CAAAGSPNNEQFF. This sequence joins TRBV2 and TRBJ2-1; a possible D gene is TRBD1 (5 bases). Germline CDR1 and CDR2: SNHLY and FYNNEI. The CDR3 loop spans 13 amino acids.

The chain links TRBV7-9 to TRBJ1-1, with a possible D match to TRBD1 (5 bases). The CDR3 has 16 residues. From germline, CDR1 is SEHNR and CDR2 FQNEAQ (reference sequence). Trimming stripped 1 base from V and 4 bases from J, with 16 bases between. Written as DNA, the CDR3 is TGTGCCAGCAGCTTAGGGGTCTTTCTGGGGGGCACTGAAGCTTTCTTT. Its protein is CASSLGVFLGGTEAFF.

This clonotype was detected only a few times. The CDR3 sequence is CASSLITNTEAFF. The CDR3 region has the DNA TGTGCCAGCAGCTTAATAACGAACACTGAAGCTTTCTTT. This chain connects TRBV7-3 to TRBJ1-1; D remains ambiguous. Trimming pared 1 base from V and 1 base from J, leaving 4 bases between. CDR1 is SGHTA and CDR2 is FQGTGA in the germline V gene. CDR3 length equals 13 residues.

This clonotype is judged large. The V call is TRBV5-5, the J call TRBJ1-2; D not resolved. The CDR3 contains 13 residues. V was shortened by 3 bases and J by 6 bases, with 12 bases between the two germline ends. Germline V CDR1 and CDR2: SGHKS, YYEKEE (reference sequence). In nucleotides, the CDR3 is TGTGCCAGCAGCTCCCGGGGATCTCATGGCTACACCTTC. The encoded protein is CASSSRGSHGYTF.

This clonotype was counted only a few times. V is TRBV7-6 and J is TRBJ1-3; D ambiguous. The CDR3 totals 11 residues. The germline gives CDR1 SGHVS, CDR2 FNYEAQ. Trimming stripped 5 bases from V and 4 bases from J, with 3 bases between. The CDR3: CASSRGNTIYF. CDR3 nucleotide sequence: TGTGCCAGCAGCCGGGGAAACACCATATATTTT.

This chain joins TRBV28 and TRBJ2-7; D is uncertain. The V end was cut by 2 bases, the J end by 5 bases, with 7 bases between. Germline CDR1 reads MDHEN; CDR2 reads SYDVKM. The CDR3 contains 12 residues. CDR3 sequence reads: CASSLGWDEQYF. The DNA of the CDR3 is TGTGCCAGCAGTTTAGGATGGGACGAGCAGTACTTC.

This chain uses TRBV2 with TRBJ2-3, with 7 bases matching TRBD2. The CDR3 is made up of 14 amino acids. Germline lookup yields CDR1 SNHLY and CDR2 FYNNEI. V lost 4 bases and J lost 2; bases outside the gene matches: 3. In DNA, the CDR3 is TGTGCCAGCAGTGTGGCGGGGGTCACAGATACGCAGTATTTT. This gives the protein CASSVAGVTDTQYF.

This clonotype has only a few counts. V gene TRBV7-2 combines with J gene TRBJ2-7; D may be TRBD1 or TRBD2 (5 bases each). CDR1 SGHTA and CDR2 FQGNSA come from the germline V gene. The CDR3 has 13 residues. The V and J ends lost 3 bases and 5 bases respectively, with 11 bases between them. The CDR3 DNA sequence: TGTGCCAGCAGCTTTGCAGGGACGAACGAGCAGTACTTC. Translation gives CASSFAGTNEQYF.